Detailed here is one TCR beta chain. Its target is not known. The sample belongs to a study of cytomegalovirus exposure and HLA in healthy donors. Study-level results: A later analysis appeared to link common viral pathogens to several of the most significant clusters.

The PCR made use of 60 Vbeta and 13 Jbeta primers. Generated by immunoSEQ multiplex PCR, the TCRdb table keeps only in-frame clones and is missing some. The sample shows 80,000 or so clones, less than 80% of them seen only once. The CDR3 runs to 15 residues. Germline loops: CDR1 LNHDA, CDR2 SQIVND (reference sequence). The V and J ends lost 3 bases and 1 base respectively, with 9 bases between them. Sequenced: PBMCs. This chain links TRBV19 with TRBJ1-4; D unclear. The TCR sequence derives from a woman aged 45 to 65 in good health and CMV-seropositive. For the CDR3, the DNA is TGTGCCAGTAGTATCTTCGCGGGAACTAATGAAAAACTGTTTTTT. It yields the protein CASSIFAGTNEKLFF.